One and the same sample provided the 13 T cell receptor beta chains below, sequenced in a study of regulatory T cells in long-lasting Graves disease. Arm-PCR with iRepertoire HTBI primers amplified the CDR3 regions for these TCR beta libraries. TCRdb reanalysed the multiplex PCR reads using MiXCR and keeps one entry per CDR3 protein. Of around 450,000 distinct CDR3 sequences listed, under 20% are singletons. Time point indicated: newly diagnosed GD, antithyroid drugs for less than 3 months. From PBMCs, RNA was extracted and then used to make the TCR library. These data were also reused for a study on T cells in Graves' hyperthyroidism and ophthalmopathy.

The sequencing here drew on peripheral blood mononuclear cells (PBMCs), taken at new diagnosis, from a patient treated with antithyroid drugs. Receptors originate from a man in his forties with Graves disease.

The rearrangement uses TRBV15 and TRBJ2-5; tentative D call: TRBD2 (6 bases). Germline loops: CDR1 LNHNV, CDR2 YYDKDF (reference sequence). The CDR3 has 16 amino acids. V was pared by 1 base and J by 5 bases, with 17 bases between. The CDR3 region has the DNA TGTGCCACCAGCAGAGTAGATCCCGGGGGATGGGAGACCCAGTACTTC. It is translated as CATSRVDPGGWETQYF.

The chain has TRBV20-1 and TRBJ2-7; the D gene is possibly TRBD2 (7 bases). V lost 8 bases and J 1 base, leaving 15 bases between the germline ends. Germline CDR1 is DFQATT and CDR2 is SNEGSKA (reference sequence). This CDR3 comprises 13 residues. CDR3 coding DNA: TGCAGTAGGCAGGGGACTACTTCCTACGAGCAGTACTTC. This gives the protein CSRQGTTSYEQYF.

The rearrangement joins TRBV28 to TRBJ2-6, with 9 bases lining up with TRBD1. With V trimmed by 5 bases and J by 0 bases, 5 bases remained unmatched. The V gene's germline CDR1 is MDHEN and CDR2 SYDVKM. The CDR3 consists of 17 residues. DNA of the CDR3: TGTGCCAGCAGTGGGACAGGGAGCCCCTCTGGGGCCAACGTCCTGACTTTC. Its translation: CASSGTGSPSGANVLTF.

This clonotype occurred many times. The V call is TRBV5-1, the J call TRBJ2-1, with 10 bases lining up with TRBD2. The V gene's germline CDR1 is SGHRS and CDR2 YFSETQ. The V gene end was trimmed by 0 bases and the J gene end by 7 bases; junction bases not matched to a gene: 4. The CDR3 sequence is 15 residues long. The CDR3 region is CASSLVSGRLNEQFF. The CDR3, as DNA: TGCGCCAGCAGCTTGGTTAGCGGGAGGTTAAATGAGCAGTTCTTC.

This clonotype came up many times. CDR3 sequence: CASRSRGQGNTEAFF. The CDR3 nucleotides are TGTGCCAGCAGGTCTCGGGGTCAGGGGAACACTGAAGCTTTCTTT. The chain has TRBV28 and TRBJ1-1, with TRBD1 as a possible D gene (5 bases). V was shortened by 6 bases and J by 1 base, with 15 bases between the two germline ends. The germline gives CDR1 MDHEN, CDR2 SYDVKM. CDR3 length: 15 residues.

This clonotype was seen repeatedly, ten times or more. The chain combines TRBV6-1 with TRBJ1-1, with D perhaps TRBD1 (5 bases). The V gene lost 10 bases and the J gene lost 7 bases, with 13 bases spanning the gap. Looked up from germline, CDR1 is MNHNS and CDR2 is SASEGT. This CDR3 is built from 11 residues. The CDR3 loop reads CATGRESEAFF. CDR3 coding DNA: TGTGCCACCGGCAGGGAAAGTGAAGCTTTCTTT.

This clonotype was found a few times. This chain uses TRBV10-1 with TRBJ2-7; D unclear. The V end lost 2 bases, the J end lost 6 bases, and 8 bases lay between the germline ends. The CDR3 is 12 residues long. Germline loops: CDR1 WNHNN, CDR2 SYGVQD (reference sequence). The CDR3 DNA sequence: TGCGCCAGCAGTGAGCCCCACAGCGAGCAGTACTTC. It codes for CASSEPHSEQYF.

At least ten counts were recorded for this clonotype. The J gene is TRBJ2-1, the V gene TRBV11-3, with a possible D match to TRBD1 (5 bases). Looked up from germline, CDR1 is SGHNT and CDR2 is YENEEA. The CDR3 extends over 12 amino acids. The ends were cut back, 5 bases at V and 5 bases at J, with 7 bases in the middle. DNA of the CDR3: TGTGCCAGCAGCAAAGGGGACAATGAGCAGTTCTTC. Encoded protein: CASSKGDNEQFF.

The chain recombines TRBV28 with TRBJ1-5, with 10 bases fitting TRBD1. V was clipped by 5 bases and J by 3 bases; unmatched bases: 10. This CDR3 is 17 amino acids long. Germline V gene lookup returns CDR1 MDHEN and CDR2 SYDVKM. Here the CDR3 reads CASSEAVGTGDNQPQHF. The CDR3 region has the DNA TGTGCCAGCAGTGAAGCCGTGGGGACAGGGGACAATCAGCCCCAGCATTTT.

A word on this clonotype: A much larger clone lies a single base off, so this may be a read error. The chain carries TRBV28 and TRBJ2-7; no clear D. CDR1 and CDR2 (germline): MDHEN, SYDVKM. This CDR3 region has 11 residues. The CDR3 sequence is CASSVTYAQYF. In DNA form, the CDR3 reads TGTGCCAGCAGTGTGACCTACGCGCAGTACTTC.

This clonotype showed up just a few times. The chain combines TRBV7-9 with TRBJ1-4; D possibly corresponds to TRBD1 (5 bases). Per germline, CDR1 SEHNR and CDR2 FQNEAQ (reference sequence). This CDR3 region has 13 residues. V was shortened by 3 bases and J by 8 bases, with 10 bases between the two germline ends. The CDR3 spells CASSFRGYEKLFF. For the CDR3, the DNA is TGTGCCAGCAGCTTCCGGGGCTACGAAAAACTGTTTTTT.

The sample holds a few counts of this clonotype. A much larger clone sits a single nucleotide away, making a read error possible. The gene calls are TRBV2 and TRBJ2-7; D is unresolved. This CDR3 contains 16 residues. Per germline, CDR1 SNHLY and CDR2 FYNNEI. Trimming removed 1 base at V and 3 bases at J, with 16 bases between. CDR3 nucleotides: TGTGCCAGCAGTGAAGTGAAAGGCGTACTCCACTACGAGCAGTACTTC. Translation gives CASSEVKGVLHYEQYF.

The chain is built from TRBV2 and TRBJ2-7, with 14 bases matching TRBD2. CDR3 size: 18 residues. The V segment lost 5 bases and the J segment 4 bases; nucleotides outside the gene matches: 13. Germline CDR1 is SNHLY and CDR2 is FYNNEI. The CDR3 spells CASSYLRTSGRPDYEQYF. CDR3 nucleotides: TGTGCCAGCAGTTACCTACGGACTAGCGGGAGGCCTGATTACGAGCAGTACTTC.